This TCR beta chain was identified in a study of blood T cells in healthy people across ages. Trimming stripped 2 bases from V and 6 bases from J, with 11 bases between. In germline, CDR1 is GTSNPN, CDR2 SVGIG (reference sequence). The CDR3 runs to 13 residues. Then a second PCR, running roughly 7 to 11 cycles, was carried out with a sample-barcoded 5' primer and a J-beta primer mix. TCRdb re-derived calls from the 5' RACE reads in MiXCR, one entry per CDR3 protein. The sample yields about a million distinct CDR3 sequences, around two fifths seen once. The table lists this clonotype with a few counts.

Source material: blood. This sequence was found in a man younger than 35 in good health. This chain connects TRBV30 to TRBJ1-5, with a weak D call TRBD1 (6 bases). CDR3 amino acids: CAWSNRASQPQHF. The CDR3 nucleotides read TGTGCCTGGAGTAACAGGGCTTCTCAGCCCCAGCATTTT.